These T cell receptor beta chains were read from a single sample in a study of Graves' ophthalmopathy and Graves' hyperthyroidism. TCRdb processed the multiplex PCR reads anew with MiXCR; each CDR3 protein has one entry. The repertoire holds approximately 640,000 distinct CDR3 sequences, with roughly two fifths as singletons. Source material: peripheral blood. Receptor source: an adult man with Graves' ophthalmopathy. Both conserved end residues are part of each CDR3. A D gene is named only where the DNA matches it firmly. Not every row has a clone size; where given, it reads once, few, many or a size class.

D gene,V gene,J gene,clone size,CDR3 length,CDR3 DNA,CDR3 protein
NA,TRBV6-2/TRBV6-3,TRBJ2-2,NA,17,TGTGCCAGCAGTTACTCGACCCTAGCCACGAAGGCCGGGGAGCTGTTTTTT,CASSYSTLATKAGELFF
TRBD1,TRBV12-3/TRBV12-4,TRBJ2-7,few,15,TGTGCCAGCAGTTCACTTACAGGGGACTCCTACGAGCAGTACTTC,CASSSLTGDSYEQYF
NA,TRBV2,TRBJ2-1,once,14,TGTGCCAGCAGTGAAGCCCCAGGGCTGATTGAGCAGTTCTTC,CASSEAPGLIEQFF
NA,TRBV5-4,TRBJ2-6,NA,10,TGTGCCAGCAGACGACAGGACCTGACTTTC,CASRRQDLTF
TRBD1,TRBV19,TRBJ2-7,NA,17,TGTGCCAGTAGCCCCGGGACAGGGGGCCGTAGCTCCTACGAGCAGTACTTC,CASSPGTGGRSSYEQYF
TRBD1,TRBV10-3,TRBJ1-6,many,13,TGTGCCAGCAAAGGGACAGTCAATTCACCCCTCCACTTT,CASKGTVNSPLHF
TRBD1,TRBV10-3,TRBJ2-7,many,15,TGTGCCAGCAGTGAAGGGGACAGGGCCGTCCACGAGCAGTACTTC,CASSEGDRAVHEQYF
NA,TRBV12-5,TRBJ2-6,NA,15,TGTGCTAGTGGTTTGGTACTCAGCGGGGCCAACGTCCTGACTTTC,CASGLVLSGANVLTF
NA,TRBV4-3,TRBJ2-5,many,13,TGCGCCAGCAGCCAAGATAGGGTCGGGACCCAGTACTTC,CASSQDRVGTQYF
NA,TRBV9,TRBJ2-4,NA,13,TGTGCCAGCAGCGTAGGGCAGAGGGGCATTCAGTACTTC,CASSVGQRGIQYF
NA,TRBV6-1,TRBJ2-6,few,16,TGTGCCAGCAGTGTCGCATGGCTTCTAGGGGCCAACGTCCTGACTTTC,CASSVAWLLGANVLTF
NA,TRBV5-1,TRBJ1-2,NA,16,TGCGCCAGCGTATTGGCCAGGGGCTCCGTCCTCTATGGCTACACCTTC,CASVLARGSVLYGYTF
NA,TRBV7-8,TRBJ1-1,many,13,TGTGCCAGCAGCTTAGCGTTGACAGATGAAGCTTTCTTT,CASSLALTDEAFF
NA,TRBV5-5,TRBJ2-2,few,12,TGTGCCAGCAGCTCCCCCACCGGGGAGCTGTTTTTT,CASSSPTGELFF
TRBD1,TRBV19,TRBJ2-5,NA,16,TGTGCCAGTAGTAGAGACAGGGGCCCTATACAAGAGACCCAGTACTTC,CASSRDRGPIQETQYF
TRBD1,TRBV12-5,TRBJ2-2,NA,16,TGTGCTAGTGGAGCGGGACAGGGGGCTTGGACCGGGGAGCTGTTTTTT,CASGAGQGAWTGELFF
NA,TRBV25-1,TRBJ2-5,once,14,TGTGCCAGCAGCGTTGAACAGGGAACGGAGACCCAGTACTTC,CASSVEQGTETQYF
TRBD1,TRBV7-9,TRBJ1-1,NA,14,TGTGCCAGCGCCCAACAGGGGGCTGGCACTGAAGCTTTCTTT,CASAQQGAGTEAFF
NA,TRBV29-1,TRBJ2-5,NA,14,TGCAGCGTATCGAGGGGAGGGGGTGGTGAGACCCAGTACTTC,CSVSRGGGGETQYF
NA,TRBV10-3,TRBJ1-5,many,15,TGTGCCATCAGTGAGATACAGAATAGCAATCAGCCCCAGCATTTT,CAISEIQNSNQPQHF
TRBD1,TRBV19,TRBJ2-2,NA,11,TGTGCCAGCCAGGGGGCCGGGGAGCTGTTTTTT,CASQGAGELFF
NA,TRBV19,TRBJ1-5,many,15,TGTGCCAGTAGTGCACAGGGTCGCGAGGCCTCCCCCCAGCATTTT,CASSAQGREASPQHF
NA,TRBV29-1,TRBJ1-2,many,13,TGCAGCGTTGAGGGTGGGGGTAGCTATGGCTACACCTTC,CSVEGGGSYGYTF
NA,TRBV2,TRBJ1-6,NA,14,TGTGCCAGCATACGCGGGCCAACTAATTCACCCCTCCACTTT,CASIRGPTNSPLHF
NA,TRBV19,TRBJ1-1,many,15,TGTGCCAGTAGTAGGGGGGCAAGGGTATCCACTGAAGCTTTCTTT,CASSRGARVSTEAFF
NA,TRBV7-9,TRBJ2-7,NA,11,TGTGCCTACGGGGAATCCTACGAGCAGTACTTC,CAYGESYEQYF
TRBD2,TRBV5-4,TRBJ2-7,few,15,TGTGCCAGCAGCCAAGATTACGGGGGGGCCCAGGAGCAGTACTTC,CASSQDYGGAQEQYF
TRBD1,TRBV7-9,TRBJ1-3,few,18,TGTGCCAGCAGCTTAGTCTTGGCAGAGGACAGGGCTGGAAACACCATATATTTT,CASSLVLAEDRAGNTIYF
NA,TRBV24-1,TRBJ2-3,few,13,TGTGCCACCAGTGATGGCTACCGGGATACGCAGTATTTT,CATSDGYRDTQYF
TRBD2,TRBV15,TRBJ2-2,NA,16,TGTGCCACCAGCAGGCCGACTAGCGGGGGTAACGGGGAGCTGTTTTTT,CATSRPTSGGNGELFF
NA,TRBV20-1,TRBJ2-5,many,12,TGCAGTGGTGGGGCGTTCCAAGAGACCCAGTACTTC,CSGGAFQETQYF
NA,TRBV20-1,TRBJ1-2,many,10,TGCAGTGCTAGGGGCCGGGGCTACACCTTC,CSARGRGYTF
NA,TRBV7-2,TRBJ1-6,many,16,TGTGCCAGCAGCTCAGCCGGGACAACCTCAAATTCACCCCTCCACTTT,CASSSAGTTSNSPLHF
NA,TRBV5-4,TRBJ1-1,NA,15,TGTGCCAGCAGCTTGAAAGGCAGGACAAACACTGTAGCTTTCTTT,CASSLKGRTNTVAFF
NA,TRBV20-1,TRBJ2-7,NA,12,TGCAGTGCTACCGGCGATGCCTACGAGCAGTACTTC,CSATGDAYEQYF
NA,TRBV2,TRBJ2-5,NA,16,TGTGCCAGCAGCCCCCGGGACATAGGGAGCAATCAGCCCCAGTACTTC,CASSPRDIGSNQPQYF
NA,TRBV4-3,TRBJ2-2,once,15,TGCGCCAGCAGGCTACCGGGACGAAATGTCCGGGAGCTGTTTTTT,CASRLPGRNVRELFF
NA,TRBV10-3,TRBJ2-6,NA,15,TGTGCCATCAGTGAAACCTCCTCTGGGGCCAACGTCCTGACTTTC,CAISETSSGANVLTF
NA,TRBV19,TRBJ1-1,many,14,TGTGCCAGTAGTATGGTCGGGGTTCGCTCTGAAGCTTTCTTT,CASSMVGVRSEAFF
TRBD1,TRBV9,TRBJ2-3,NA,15,TGTGCCAGCAGCTACCGACAGGGGGCGCATATGACGCAGTATTTT,CASSYRQGAHMTQYF
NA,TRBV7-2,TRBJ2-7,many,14,TGTGCCAGCAGCTTCGGGCAGAGCTCCTACGAGCAGTACTTC,CASSFGQSSYEQYF
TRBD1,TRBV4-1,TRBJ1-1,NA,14,TGCGCCAGCAGCCAAAGCAGGGGGATGACTGAAGCTTTCTTT,CASSQSRGMTEAFF
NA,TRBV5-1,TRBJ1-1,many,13,TGTGCCAGCAGCCGTGCCCTGAACACTGAAGCTTTCTTT,CASSRALNTEAFF
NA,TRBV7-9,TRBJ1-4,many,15,TGTGCCAGCAGCTTAGTCCCTACAACTAATGAAAAACTGTTTTTT,CASSLVPTTNEKLFF
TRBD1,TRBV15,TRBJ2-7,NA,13,TGTGCCAGGAGCTTGCCAGGGGGCTACGAGCAGTACTTC,CARSLPGGYEQYF